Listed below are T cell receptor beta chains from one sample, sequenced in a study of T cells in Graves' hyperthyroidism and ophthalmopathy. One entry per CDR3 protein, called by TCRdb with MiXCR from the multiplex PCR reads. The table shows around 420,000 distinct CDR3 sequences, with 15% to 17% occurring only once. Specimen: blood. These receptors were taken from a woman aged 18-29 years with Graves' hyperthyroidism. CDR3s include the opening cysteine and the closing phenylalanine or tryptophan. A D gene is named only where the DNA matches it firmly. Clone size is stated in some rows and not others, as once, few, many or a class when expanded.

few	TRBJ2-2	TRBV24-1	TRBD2	TGTGCCACCAGCCAGACTAGCGGGAGTTACACCGGGGAGCTGTTTTTT	CATSQTSGSYTGELFF
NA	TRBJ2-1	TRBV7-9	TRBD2	TGTGCCAGCAGCGGAGGGGGTATAGCGGGAGGAAACAATGAGCAGTTCTTC	CASSGGGIAGGNNEQFF
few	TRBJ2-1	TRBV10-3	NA	TGTGCCATCGCCTCGGGGGCTAATGAGCAGTTCTTC	CAIASGANEQFF
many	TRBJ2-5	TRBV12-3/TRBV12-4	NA	TGTGCCAGCAGTCTTGGACCGCTTCAGTACTTC	CASSLGPLQYF
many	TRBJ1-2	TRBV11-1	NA	TGTGCCAGCAGCTTAGCCAGGGGAAGCGGCTACACCTTC	CASSLARGSGYTF
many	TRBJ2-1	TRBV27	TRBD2	TGTGCCAGCAGTTTAAACGGAGCGGGAGCCTACAATGAGCAGTTCTTC	CASSLNGAGAYNEQFF
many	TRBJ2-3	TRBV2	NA	TGTGCCGGCCCGAATTCGGCTAGCGCGACCATTGAGCAGTATTTT	CAGPNSASATIEQYF
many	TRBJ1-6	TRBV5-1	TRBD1	TGCGCCAGCACCCAGGGACAGGGGAATTCACCCCTCCACTTT	CASTQGQGNSPLHF
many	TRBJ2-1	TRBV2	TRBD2	TGTGCCAGGGCGCTAGCGGGGACTTTCAATGAGCAGTTCTTC	CARALAGTFNEQFF
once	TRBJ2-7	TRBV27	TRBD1	TGTGCCAGCAGTAGTGCCGGGACAGGGGGGGAGCAGTACTTC	CASSSAGTGGEQYF
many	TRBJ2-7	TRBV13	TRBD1	TGTGCCAGCAGCCTCCGGGACAGGAGCTCCTACGAGCAGTACTTC	CASSLRDRSSYEQYF
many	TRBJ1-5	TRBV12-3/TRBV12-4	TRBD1	TGTGCCAGCAGTTTATGGGACAGCTCAGGGCAGCCCCAGCATTTT	CASSLWDSSGQPQHF
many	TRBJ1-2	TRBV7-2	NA	TGTGCCAGCAGCAGAGGACAGTCCTTTGGCTACACCTTC	CASSRGQSFGYTF
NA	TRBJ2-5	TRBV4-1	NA	TGCGCCAGCAGCCAAGATATAAGCACTGGGACAACTGCCAGAGAGACCCAGTACTTC	CASSQDISTGTTARETQYF
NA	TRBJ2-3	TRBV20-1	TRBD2	TGCAGTGCACTAGCGGCCCGTAACACAGATACGCAGTATTTT	CSALAARNTDTQYF
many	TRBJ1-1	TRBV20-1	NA	TGCAGTGCTAGAGATGCGGACTCCCCGAACACTGAAGCTTTCTTT	CSARDADSPNTEAFF
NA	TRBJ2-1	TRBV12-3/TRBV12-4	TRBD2	TGTGCGGGGGGGTCCTACAATGAGCAGTTCTTC	CAGGSYNEQFF
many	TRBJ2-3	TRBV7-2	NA	TGTGCCAGCAGCTTTGGGACTGCAAGCACAGATACGCAGTATTTT	CASSFGTASTDTQYF
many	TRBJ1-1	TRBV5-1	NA	TGCGCCAGCAGCTTGCGGACGGCGAACACTGAAGCTTTCTTT	CASSLRTANTEAFF
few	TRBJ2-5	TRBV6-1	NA	TGTGCCAGCAGTAAGGCAGTAAAACGGGAGACCCAGTACTTC	CASSKAVKRETQYF
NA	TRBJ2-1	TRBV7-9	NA	TGTGCCAGCAGGGGCAGGACCTACAATGAGCAGTTCTTC	CASRGRTYNEQFF
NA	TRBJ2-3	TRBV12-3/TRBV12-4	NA	TGTGCCTGCCTATACCGAAATAATATAGATACGCAGTATTTT	CACLYRNNIDTQYF
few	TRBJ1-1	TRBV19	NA	TGTGCCAGTAGTCGATCCCTTGGGTCGGCGGCTGAAGCTTTCTTT	CASSRSLGSAAEAFF
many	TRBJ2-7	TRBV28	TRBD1	TGTGCCAGCAGGGCTGGACAGGGGGCGGGCGAGCAGTACTTC	CASRAGQGAGEQYF
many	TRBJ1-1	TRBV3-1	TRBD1	TGTGCCAGCAGCCAGAGACAGGGGCTAGCAGCTTTCTTT	CASSQRQGLAAFF
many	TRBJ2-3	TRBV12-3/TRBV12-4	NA	TGTGCCAGCAGTTTAGAGACTTGGGAGACGGGTCGACGAACAGATACGCAGTATTTT	CASSLETWETGRRTDTQYF
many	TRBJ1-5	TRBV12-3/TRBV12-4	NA	TGTGCCAGCAGTTTTGGCGGGTTCGGAGGACAGTACAATCAGCCCCAGCATTTT	CASSFGGFGGQYNQPQHF
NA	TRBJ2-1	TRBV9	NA	TGTGCCAGCAGCGTAGGGGGCCTCCGGACGAGTGAGCAGTTCTTC	CASSVGGLRTSEQFF
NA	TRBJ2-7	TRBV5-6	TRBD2	TGTGCCAGCAGCACGCGACTAGCGGGCTACGAGCAGTACTTC	CASSTRLAGYEQYF
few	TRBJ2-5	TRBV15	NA	TGTGCCACCAGCAGAGATAGGGGGGTCCCTTTTCAAGAGACCCAGTACTTC	CATSRDRGVPFQETQYF
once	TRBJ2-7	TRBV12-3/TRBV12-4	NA	TGTGCCAGCAGTTTATTCGGGGCAGGGCGGGCCGAGCAGTACTTC	CASSLFGAGRAEQYF
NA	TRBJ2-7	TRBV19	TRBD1	TGTGCCAGTAGTATGGGGACAGGAGCCTACGAGCAGTACTTC	CASSMGTGAYEQYF
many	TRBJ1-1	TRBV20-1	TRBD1	TGCAGTGCTAGAACAGGGGCCCGGATGAACACTGAAGCTTTCTTT	CSARTGARMNTEAFF
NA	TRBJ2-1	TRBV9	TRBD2	TGTGCCAGCAGGGCAGGACTAGCGGGTGGGAATGAGCAGTTCTTC	CASRAGLAGGNEQFF
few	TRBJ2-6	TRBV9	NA	TGTGCCAGCAGCTCTGTCGAGAAATCTGGGGCCAACGTCCTGACTTTC	CASSSVEKSGANVLTF
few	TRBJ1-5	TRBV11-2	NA	TGTGCCAAAATCCAAGGGGCAGCAGGTCAGCCCCAGCATTTT	CAKIQGAAGQPQHF
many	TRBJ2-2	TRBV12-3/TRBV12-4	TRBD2	TGTGCCAGCAGTTTAGCGACGATTTTGACTAGCGGGACGAACACCGGGGAGCTGTTTTTT	CASSLATILTSGTNTGELFF
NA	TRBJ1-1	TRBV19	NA	TGTGCCAGTAGTATGAGGGCCGTGAACACTGAAGCTTTCTTT	CASSMRAVNTEAFF
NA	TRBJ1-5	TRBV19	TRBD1	TGTGCCAGTGGACAGGGGTCGAGTCAGCCCCAGCATTTT	CASGQGSSQPQHF
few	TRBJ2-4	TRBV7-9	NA	TGTGCCAGCAGCTTATGGTCGGGTTTAGCCAAAAACATTCAGTACTTC	CASSLWSGLAKNIQYF
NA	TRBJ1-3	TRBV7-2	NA	TGTGCCAGCAGCGACCCGGCGACAACTGGAAACACCATATATTTT	CASSDPATTGNTIYF
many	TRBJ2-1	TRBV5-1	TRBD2	TGCGCCAGCAGCTTGGAAGGTAGCGGGGTTAATGAGCAGTTCTTC	CASSLEGSGVNEQFF
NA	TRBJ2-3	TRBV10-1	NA	TGCGCCAGCAGTGAATTAGGGCAAGATACGCAGTATTTT	CASSELGQDTQYF
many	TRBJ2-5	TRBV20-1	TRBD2	TGCAGTGCTAGGACTAGCAGGCAGACCCAGTACTTC	CSARTSRQTQYF
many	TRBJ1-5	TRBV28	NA	TGTGCCAGCAGTTTTTTCCCGGCTCCATATAGCAATCAGCCCCAGCATTTT	CASSFFPAPYSNQPQHF
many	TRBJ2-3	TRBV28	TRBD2	TGTGCCAGCAGTGACGTCGGACTAGACACGCAGTATTTT	CASSDVGLDTQYF
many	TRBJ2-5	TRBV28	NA	TGTGCCAGCAGAACCGGGACCGAAAAACGCGAACAAGAGACCCAGTACTTC	CASRTGTEKREQETQYF
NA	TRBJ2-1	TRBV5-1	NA	TGCGCCAGCAGCTCGCCTCGAATCTCCCTGAAGAATGAGCAGTTCTTC	CASSSPRISLKNEQFF